These 18 T cell receptor beta chains share one sample of origin, sequenced in a study of cytomegalovirus exposure and HLA in healthy donors. PCR used 60 Vbeta primers and 13 Jbeta primers. Only in-frame clones appear in the TCRdb table, and some are missing; sequencing was by immunoSEQ multiplex PCR. Among around 140,000 clones, about 79% were seen once, and the ten largest hold around 2%. Sequencing was carried out using PBMCs. Receptor source: a female donor in good health and CMV-seropositive.

This chain links TRBV30 with TRBJ1-1; D gene ambiguous. The length of the CDR3 is 13 residues. CDR1 is GTSNPN and CDR2 is SVGIG in the germline V gene (reference sequence). The ends were cut back, 0 bases at V and 1 base at J, with 6 bases in the middle. The CDR3, as DNA: TGTGCCTGGAGTGTACAGACGAACACTGAAGCTTTCTTT. Protein: CAWSVQTNTEAFF.

CDR3 in DNA: TGTGCCTGGAGTCCCGGGACAGGGGATACTGAAGCTTTCTTT. Amino acid sequence: CAWSPGTGDTEAFF. The chain links TRBV30 to TRBJ1-1; 10 bases match TRBD1. This CDR3 contains 14 residues. Germline V gives CDR1 GTSNPN, CDR2 SVGIG (reference sequence). J was trimmed by 5 bases and V by 2 bases; bases with no gene match: 5.

V usage is TRBV29-1 and J usage is TRBJ1-2, with D unresolved. CDR1 and CDR2 from the germline V gene are SQVTM and ANQGSEA. The CDR3 totals 11 residues. With 4 bases removed from V and 5 bases from J, the gap between germline ends came to 8 bases. The CDR3 bases are TGCAGCGTTGTGTCCCTTTATGGCTACACCTTC. Amino acid sequence: CSVVSLYGYTF.

V and J are TRBV28 and TRBJ2-7; perhaps TRBD2 as D (5 bases). The CDR3 has 13 amino acids. Trimming removed 7 bases at V and 1 base at J, with 11 bases between. Germline V gene sequence: CDR1 MDHEN, CDR2 SYDVKM. The CDR3 DNA reads as TGTGCCAGCAACTCCGGGGTTTCCTACGAGCAGTACTTC. Translating gives CASNSGVSYEQYF. Filled out from reference TRBV28 and TRBJ2-7, the complete variable domain reads DVKVTQSSRYLVKRTGEKVFLECVQDMDHENMFWYRQDPGLGLRLIYFSYDVKMKEKGDIPEGYSVSREKKERFSLILESASTNQTSMYLCASNSGVSYEQYFGPGTRLTVT.

The genes are TRBV7-6 and TRBJ2-3, with D perhaps matching TRBD1 (5 bases). This CDR3 is built from 15 residues. Germline CDR1 reads SGHVS; CDR2 reads FNYEAQ. Deletions cut 1 base from V and 0 bases from J, with 8 bases between. The CDR3 here is CASSLGTRSTDTQYF. The CDR3 DNA sequence: TGTGCCAGCAGCTTAGGGACACGTAGCACAGATACGCAGTATTTT.

The CDR3 loop is CASSPGTGIFYEQYF. The CDR3 DNA sequence: TGTGCCAGCAGTCCCGGGACAGGAATCTTCTACGAGCAGTACTTC. The V and J genes are TRBV5-4 and TRBJ2-7, with 8 bases identical to TRBD1. The CDR3 totals 15 residues. Trimming took 5 bases from V and 3 from J; bases not matched to a gene: 10. Germline CDR1 SGHNT, CDR2 YYREEE (reference sequence).

The V gene is TRBV2, the J gene TRBJ2-7; TRBD2 agrees at 7 bases. The CDR3 spans 14 residues. Germline CDR1 and CDR2: SNHLY and FYNNEI. V trimming: 8 bases; J trimming: 3 bases; junction bases outside the gene matches: 10. This CDR3 is CASGQYSGHYEQYF. The CDR3 DNA sequence: TGTGCCAGCGGGCAGTATAGCGGGCACTACGAGCAGTACTTC.

This chain connects TRBV13 to TRBJ2-4, with TRBD2 identical over 12 bases. Losses at the gene ends were 5 bases for V and 2 bases for J; bases not matched to a gene: 10. Germline V CDR1 and CDR2: PRHDT, FYEKMQ (reference sequence). CDR3 length: 18 amino acids. CDR3 nucleotide sequence: TGTGCCAGCAGCAACAGACTAGCGGGAGCGAAAACCAAAAACATTCAGTACTTC. Protein product: CASSNRLAGAKTKNIQYF.

This clone was counted only a few times. The chain carries TRBV5-1 and TRBJ2-3; D gene uncertain. V was pared by 4 bases and J by 0 bases, with 9 bases between. CDR3 length: 14 residues. Per germline, CDR1 SGHRS and CDR2 YFSETQ. In DNA form, the CDR3 reads TGCGCCAGCAGCCCCACTTCGAGCACAGATACGCAGTATTTT. Translated: CASSPTSSTDTQYF.

The genes are TRBV19 and TRBJ2-6, with a possible D match to TRBD2 (6 bases). V lost 6 bases and J 3 bases, leaving 12 bases between the germline ends. Germline CDR1 is LNHDA and CDR2 is SQIVND (reference sequence). The CDR3 sequence is 15 residues long. The CDR3 loop reads CASSSSGDGANVLTF. The CDR3 nucleotides are TGTGCCAGTAGCTCATCGGGAGATGGGGCCAACGTCCTGACTTTC.

The chain combines TRBV10-3 with TRBJ1-5, with D possibly matching TRBD1 (5 bases). Trimming took 6 bases from V and 4 from J, leaving 13 bases between them. This CDR3 spans 14 amino acids. CDR1 and CDR2 (germline): ENHRY, SYGVKD. CDR3 amino acids: CAIRADSLNQPQHF. In nucleotides, the CDR3 is TGTGCCATCAGGGCCGACAGCCTAAATCAGCCCCAGCATTTT.

The V gene is TRBV11-2, the J gene TRBJ2-2, with a weak D call TRBD2 (5 bases). This CDR3 region has 18 residues. Germline loops: CDR1 SGHAT, CDR2 FQNNGV. V lost 0 bases to trimming and J lost 6 bases, with 20 bases between them. The CDR3 DNA sequence: TGTGCCAGCAGCTTAGATCTTACGAGGGTATATTCCCCCGGGGAGCTGTTTTTT. It is translated as CASSLDLTRVYSPGELFF.

The count of this clone is one. V is TRBV30 and J is TRBJ1-4, with D possibly TRBD1 on 6 matching bases. Germline V lookup: CDR1 GTSNPN, CDR2 SVGIG (reference sequence). CDR3 size: 15 residues. V dropped 2 bases and J dropped 1 base, with 11 bases sitting between them. In DNA form, the CDR3 reads TGTGCCTGGAGTCCAAACAGGGTAACTAATGAAAAACTGTTTTTT. Encoded protein: CAWSPNRVTNEKLFF.

This clone was counted a single time. The V call is TRBV12-2, the J call TRBJ1-4; TRBD1, as called in the table, went unchecked against the DNA. TRBV12-2 represents a pseudogene. The CDR3 spans 17 residues. CDR3 in amino acids: CASRLPKKWGRGEKLFF. The CDR3 DNA is TGTGCAAGTCGCTTACCAAAAAAGTGGGGGCGCGGTGAAAAACTGTTTTTT.

This clone has only a few counts. The V gene is TRBV9, the J gene TRBJ2-3, with TRBD2 matching over 11 bases. CDR1 and CDR2 (germline): SGDLS, YYNGEE. This CDR3 contains 16 residues. V was pared by 3 bases and J by 2 bases, with 5 bases of the junction left unmatched. The CDR3 reads CASSDGLAGNTDTQYF. The CDR3 nucleotides read TGTGCCAGCAGCGACGGACTAGCGGGTAACACAGATACGCAGTATTTT.

This clone was observed once. The gene calls are TRBV2 and TRBJ1-4; 11 bases fit TRBD1. From germline, CDR1 is SNHLY and CDR2 FYNNEI. V lost 5 bases, J lost 8 bases, and 4 bases stayed unmatched. CDR3 length: 14 amino acids. CDR3 loop: CASSLDRGREKLFF. DNA for the CDR3: TGTGCCAGCAGTTTGGACAGGGGGCGAGAAAAACTGTTTTTT.

This chain connects TRBV4-2 to TRBJ2-7; no firm D call. Trimming stripped 0 bases from V and 2 bases from J, with 11 bases between. Germline lookup yields CDR1 LGHNA and CDR2 YNFKEQ. The length of the CDR3 is 15 residues. Here the CDR3 reads CASSQDRSLTYEQYF. DNA for the CDR3: TGTGCCAGCAGCCAAGATCGGAGTCTTACCTACGAGCAGTACTTC.

This clone was counted a few times. The chain employs TRBV7-9 and TRBJ1-2; no clear D gene. The germline V and J ends were trimmed by 2 bases and 7 bases, with 5 bases remaining between them. The germline gives CDR1 SEHNR, CDR2 FQNEAQ (reference sequence). The CDR3 has 11 residues. CDR3 protein: CASSLSGGYTF. In nucleotides, the CDR3 is TGTGCCAGCAGCTTATCGGGTGGCTACACCTTC.